This passage covers 29 T cell receptor beta chains from one sample sequenced in a study of cytomegalovirus exposure and HLA in healthy donors. Measured with immunoSEQ multiplex PCR; TCRdb has only the in-frame clones, and not every one. The sample holds some 79,000 clones; just under 95% are singletons and the top ten take approximately 3%. What was sequenced was PBMCs. These receptors came from a woman aged 18 to 35 in good health and CMV-seropositive.

The CDR3 DNA is TGTGCCAGCAGGACAGGGGCTAATCAGCCCCAGCATTTT. It translates to CASRTGANQPQHF. The rearrangement uses TRBV6-5 and TRBJ1-5; 8 bases align to TRBD1. This CDR3 is built from 13 residues. In germline, CDR1 is MNHEY, CDR2 SVGAGI. Trimming at V came to 6 bases and at J to 4 bases, leaving 2 bases not matched to a gene.

CDR3 DNA sequence: TGTGCCAGCAGTTCGTCGACAGGGGTGTCCGTCCACGAGCAGTACTTC. It yields the protein CASSSSTGVSVHEQYF. The V and J genes are TRBV27 and TRBJ2-7, with 8 positions matching TRBD1. CDR3 length: 16 residues. CDR1 and CDR2 (germline): MNHEY, SMNVEV (reference sequence). J gave up 5 bases and V 4 bases, and 13 bases lay outside the gene matches.

The V call is TRBV29-1, the J call TRBJ1-4; 10 bases line up with TRBD1. J lost 7 bases, V lost 5 bases, and 4 bases had no gene match. This CDR3 has 13 residues. Germline CDR1 is SQVTM and CDR2 is ANQGSEA. CDR3 nucleotides: TGCAGCGTTTTGACAGGGGGCTTTGAAAAACTGTTTTTT. It is translated as CSVLTGGFEKLFF.

The chain employs TRBV7-2 and TRBJ2-7; D not certain. This CDR3 has 13 residues. Germline CDR1 SGHTA, CDR2 FQGNSA. Trimming shortened V by 2 bases and J by 2 bases, and 7 bases separated the two germline ends. The CDR3 reads CASSLNSPYEQYF. CDR3 DNA: TGTGCCAGCAGCTTAAATAGTCCCTACGAGCAGTACTTC.

This clone appeared a single time. The rearrangement uses TRBV5-4 and TRBJ1-1; D uncertain. This CDR3 is 14 amino acids long. Trimming removed 2 bases from V and 5 bases from J, with 13 bases in between. CDR1 SGHNT and CDR2 YYREEE come from the germline V gene (reference sequence). CDR3 loop: CASSFGRKNTEAFF. DNA of the CDR3: TGTGCCAGCAGCTTCGGCAGGAAGAATACTGAAGCTTTCTTT.

The rearrangement links TRBV5-4 to TRBJ1-1, with D possibly TRBD1 on 6 matching bases. Deletions cut 2 bases from V and 3 bases from J, with 11 bases between. Germline V gene sequence: CDR1 SGHNT, CDR2 YYREEE (reference sequence). The CDR3 consists of 14 residues. CDR3 residues: CASSFEGGDTEAFF. In DNA, the CDR3 is TGTGCCAGCAGCTTTGAAGGGGGGGACACTGAAGCTTTCTTT.

The genes are TRBV9 and TRBJ2-5, with 9 nucleotides matching TRBD1. The trim removed 0 bases at V and 5 bases at J, leaving 5 bases unmatched. The V gene's germline CDR1 is SGDLS and CDR2 YYNGEE. The CDR3 sequence is 15 residues long. For the CDR3, the DNA is TGTGCCAGCAGCGTAGAGGGGACAGGGCGGGAGACCCAGTACTTC. Translating it yields CASSVEGTGRETQYF. The full variable domain, its missing parts supplied by reference TRBV9 and TRBJ2-5, is DSGVTQTPKHLITATGQRVTLRCSPRSGDLSVYWYQQSLDQGLQFLIQYYNGEERAKGNILERFSAQQFPDLHSELNLSSLELGDSALYFCASSVEGTGRETQYFGPGTRLLVL.

J is TRBJ2-3 and V is TRBV27; TRBD2 matches at 9 bases. V gave up 3 bases and J gave up 0 bases; unmatched junction bases: 25. This CDR3 has 23 residues. CDR1 MNHEY and CDR2 SMNVEV come from the germline V gene (reference sequence). CDR3 DNA sequence: TGTGCCAGCAGTTTTAGAACAGGGCGACGTGGGCGGGAGGGCCTACATAGCACAGATACGCAGTATTTT. It specifies CASSFRTGRRGREGLHSTDTQYF.

The rearrangement joins TRBV2 to TRBJ1-5; D is uncertain. V was pared by 2 bases and J by 3 bases, with 8 bases between. Germline V gene lookup returns CDR1 SNHLY and CDR2 FYNNEI. The CDR3 contains 14 residues. CDR3 sequence reads: CASSEIRFNQPQHF. CDR3 sequence (DNA): TGTGCCAGCAGTGAAATACGGTTCAATCAGCCCCAGCATTTT. Combining the CDR3 with reference TRBV2 and TRBJ1-5 gives the whole variable domain EPEVTQTPSHQVTQMGQEVILRCVPISNHLYFYWYRQILGQKVEFLVSFYNNEISEKSEIFDDQFSVERPDGSNFTLKIRSTKLEDSAMYFCASSEIRFNQPQHFGDGTRLSIL.

The CDR3 sequence: CASSLARQGNTIYF. The CDR3 DNA is TGTGCCAGCAGTTTAGCGAGACAGGGAAACACCATATATTTT. The chain couples TRBV27 to TRBJ1-3; D is possibly TRBD1 (5 bases). Trimming took off 2 bases at V and 4 bases at J, with 9 bases between the two ends. CDR3 length equals 14 residues. Germline V CDR1 and CDR2: MNHEY, SMNVEV (reference sequence).

The rearrangement links TRBV28 to TRBJ1-3, with TRBD1 as a possible D gene (5 bases). Trimming removed 6 bases at V and 0 bases at J, with 15 bases between. CDR1 MDHEN and CDR2 SYDVKM come from the germline V gene. The length of the CDR3 is 16 residues. CDR3 in amino acids: CASSGWGGSSGNTIYF. CDR3 sequence (DNA): TGTGCCAGCAGCGGGTGGGGCGGCAGCTCTGGAAACACCATATATTTT. The entire variable domain, with the rest obtained from reference TRBV28 and TRBJ1-3, is as follows: DVKVTQSSRYLVKRTGEKVFLECVQDMDHENMFWYRQDPGLGLRLIYFSYDVKMKEKGDIPEGYSVSREKKERFSLILESASTNQTSMYLCASSGWGGSSGNTIYFGEGSWLTVV.

The rearrangement uses TRBV10-3 and TRBJ2-3; 8 bases fit TRBD2. Trimming cost V 3 bases and J 6 bases; bases outside gene matches: 8. The CDR3 extends over 15 amino acids. Germline loops: CDR1 ENHRY, CDR2 SYGVKD. The CDR3 protein is CAISDSGGAVDTQYF. In DNA form, the CDR3 reads TGTGCCATCAGTGATTCCGGGGGGGCCGTCGATACGCAGTATTTT.

The chain joins TRBV20-1 to TRBJ2-7; maybe TRBD2 (5 bases). V lost 6 bases to trimming and J lost 0 bases, with 6 bases between them. Germline V gene data show CDR1 as DFQATT and CDR2 as SNEGSKA (reference sequence). The CDR3 sequence is 11 residues long. CDR3 loop: CSAGLSYEQYF. The CDR3 region has the DNA TGCAGTGCCGGACTCTCCTACGAGCAGTACTTC.

The chain uses TRBV5-1 and TRBJ2-1, with D perhaps matching TRBD1 (6 bases). The CDR3 loop spans 13 amino acids. V was clipped by 4 bases and J by 4 bases, with 9 bases between them. CDR1 and CDR2 (germline): SGHRS, YFSETQ. CDR3 coding DNA: TGCGCCAGCAGCCCGGACAGTTACAATGAGCAGTTCTTC. This sequence encodes CASSPDSYNEQFF.

V usage is TRBV7-9 and J usage is TRBJ2-3; a weak D match, TRBD1 (6 bases). The germline CDR1 and CDR2 sequences are SEHNR and FQNEAQ (reference sequence). The V and J ends lost 10 bases and 1 base respectively, with 9 bases between them. The CDR3 is 12 amino acids. CDR3 DNA: TGTGCCACCCGACAGGGCACAGATACGCAGTATTTT. Its protein product is CATRQGTDTQYF.

The table lists this clone with a count of one. The chain links TRBV11-2 to TRBJ2-2, with a weak D call TRBD2 (6 bases). The CDR3 is 16 amino acids. Germline values: CDR1 SGHAT, CDR2 FQNNGV. Trimming pared 0 bases from V and 4 bases from J, leaving 12 bases between. The CDR3 bases are TGTGCCAGCAGCTTAGAGGGGGGTAGGGGCACCGGGGAGCTGTTTTTT. Its protein product is CASSLEGGRGTGELFF.

V gene TRBV4-1 combines with J gene TRBJ2-3, with TRBD1 matching over 9 bases. The CDR3 is 16 residues long. The germline V gene encodes CDR1 MGHRA and CDR2 YSYEKL. The V segment lost 1 base and the J segment 3 bases; nucleotides outside the gene matches: 5. CDR3 in amino acids: CASSQAGQGRTDTQYF. The CDR3 nucleotides are TGCGCCAGCAGCCAAGCTGGACAGGGGAGGACAGATACGCAGTATTTT.

This clone came up a few times. The chain has TRBV9 and TRBJ1-2; a weak D match, TRBD1 (5 bases). Germline assignment: CDR1 SGDLS and CDR2 YYNGEE. The CDR3 contains 13 residues. V shed 3 bases and J shed 5 bases, with 11 bases lying between them. The CDR3 spells CASSASRQYGYTF. The CDR3 DNA reads as TGTGCCAGCAGCGCCTCACGACAGTATGGCTACACCTTC.

This chain joins TRBV19 and TRBJ1-1, with D hard to call. This CDR3 is 14 amino acids long. From germline, CDR1 is LNHDA and CDR2 SQIVND (reference sequence). The ends were cut back, 4 bases at V and 11 bases at J, with 20 bases in the middle. CDR3 amino acids: CASSTWMDSSDAFF. CDR3 DNA: TGTGCCAGTAGTACCTGGATGGACTCTTCGGACGCTTTCTTT.

This clone has just one count. The chain combines TRBV10-3 with TRBJ2-5; D is possibly TRBD2 (7 bases). V lost 5 bases and J lost 4, with 14 bases in between. The CDR3 runs to 14 residues. The germline V gene encodes CDR1 ENHRY and CDR2 SYGVKD. CDR3 DNA: TGTGCCATCAGTCATGGGGGGGGCACAGAGACCCAGTACTTC. It is translated as CAISHGGGTETQYF.

V usage is TRBV27 and J usage is TRBJ1-2, with 12 positions matching TRBD1. V lost 3 bases and J lost 8; bases outside the gene matches: 10. Germline assignment: CDR1 MNHEY and CDR2 SMNVEV (reference sequence). This CDR3 has 16 amino acids. The CDR3 loop reads CASSLIPGQGAEGYTF. CDR3 in DNA: TGTGCCAGCAGTTTGATACCGGGACAGGGGGCCGAGGGCTACACCTTC.

The genes are TRBV9 and TRBJ2-1; TRBD1 aligns across 8 bases. The V gene end was trimmed by 4 bases and the J gene end by 5 bases; junction bases not matched to a gene: 8. The CDR3 covers 15 residues. The germline V gene encodes CDR1 SGDLS and CDR2 YYNGEE. The CDR3 DNA reads TGTGCCAGCAGCCAGACAGGGGAGTCCCACAATGAGCAGTTCTTC. Its protein product is CASSQTGESHNEQFF.

CDR3 nucleotides: TGCGCCAGCAGTGCGTTCCTACTGACTGACTCCTATAATTCACCCCTCCACTTT. Translating gives CASSAFLLTDSYNSPLHF. The genes are TRBV5-1 and TRBJ1-6; D ambiguous. This CDR3 is built from 18 residues. Germline V gene lookup returns CDR1 SGHRS and CDR2 YFSETQ. V was clipped by 5 bases and J by 0 bases, with 18 bases between them.

This chain connects TRBV5-1 to TRBJ1-2, with 11 positions matching TRBD1. V shed 4 bases and J 10 bases; nucleotides not matched to a gene: 12. The CDR3 is 15 amino acids. Germline V gene data show CDR1 as SGHRS and CDR2 as YFSETQ. This CDR3 is CASSRDRGDGDVYTF. CDR3 in DNA: TGCGCCAGCAGCAGGGACAGGGGGGATGGGGATGTCTACACCTTC.

The genes are TRBV10-2 and TRBJ2-1, with 15 bases identical to TRBD2. The CDR3 spans 17 residues. Unmatched junction bases numbered 7, after V lost 6 bases and J lost 4 bases. Germline lookup yields CDR1 WSHSY and CDR2 SAAADI. The CDR3 loop is CASRGGLAGGLYNEQFF. The CDR3 nucleotides read TGCGCCAGCAGAGGGGGACTAGCGGGGGGCCTATACAATGAGCAGTTCTTC.

The chain employs TRBV27 and TRBJ2-3, with 9 bases fitting TRBD2. V shed 7 bases, J shed 0 bases, and the junction held 5 bases outside the gene matches. The CDR3 extends over 15 amino acids. In germline, CDR1 is MNHEY, CDR2 SMNVEV (reference sequence). The CDR3 nucleotides read TGTGCCAGCACTCGCGGGGGGGGTAGCACAGATACGCAGTATTTT. Protein: CASTRGGGSTDTQYF.

The genes are TRBV5-1 and TRBJ2-7; 8 bases line up with TRBD1. The CDR3 spans 17 residues. Germline lookup yields CDR1 SGHRS and CDR2 YFSETQ. V was pared by 4 bases and J by 6 bases, with 18 bases of the junction left unmatched. DNA for the CDR3: TGCGCCAGCAGCGTGGCCCTGACAGGGGAATCGTTAGGCGAGCAGTACTTC. Translation gives CASSVALTGESLGEQYF. The full variable domain, in which reference TRBV5-1 and TRBJ2-7 provide the parts outside the CDR3, is KAGVTQTPRYLIKTRGQQVTLSCSPISGHRSVSWYQQTPGQGLQFLFEYFSETQRNKGNFPGRFSGRQFSNSRSEMNVSTLELGDSALYLCASSVALTGESLGEQYFGPGTRLTVT.

The CDR3 here is CASGAQSANTEAFF. The CDR3, as DNA: TGTGCCAGCGGGGCACAGTCTGCGAACACTGAAGCTTTCTTT. The rearrangement links TRBV28 to TRBJ1-1, with D perhaps TRBD1 (5 bases). Trimming shortened V by 8 bases and J by 1 base, and 14 bases separated the two germline ends. The CDR3 has 14 amino acids. Germline CDR1 reads MDHEN; CDR2 reads SYDVKM.

The rearrangement joins TRBV9 to TRBJ2-1, with 8 bases matching TRBD1. The CDR3 is made up of 15 amino acids. Germline CDR1 and CDR2: SGDLS and YYNGEE. With 4 bases clipped from V and 4 bases from J, the junction kept 7 bases outside the gene matches. For the CDR3, the DNA is TGTGCCAGCAGCCCCCGGGACAGGACATACAATGAGCAGTTCTTC. Translated, it gives CASSPRDRTYNEQFF.